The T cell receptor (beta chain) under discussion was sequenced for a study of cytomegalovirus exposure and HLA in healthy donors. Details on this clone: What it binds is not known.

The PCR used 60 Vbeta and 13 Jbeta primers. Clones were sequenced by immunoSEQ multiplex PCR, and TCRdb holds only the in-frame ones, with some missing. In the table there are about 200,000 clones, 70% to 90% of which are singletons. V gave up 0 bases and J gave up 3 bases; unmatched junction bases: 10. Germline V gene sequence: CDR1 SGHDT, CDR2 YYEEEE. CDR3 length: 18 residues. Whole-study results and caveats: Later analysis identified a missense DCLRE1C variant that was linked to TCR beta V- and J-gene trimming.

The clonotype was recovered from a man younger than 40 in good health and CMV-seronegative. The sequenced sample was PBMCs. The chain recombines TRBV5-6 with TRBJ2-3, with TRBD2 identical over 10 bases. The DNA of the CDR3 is TGTGCCAGCAGCTTGGCCGGGTGGAGCGGGGGGGTAACAGATACGCAGTATTTT. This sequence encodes CASSLAGWSGGVTDTQYF.